The clone carrying this T cell receptor (beta chain) was seen many times. Antigen unknown. The source of the sample is a study of response to subunit inactivated influenza vaccine. TCRdb used MiXCR to reprocess the RT-PCR reads, holding one entry per CDR3 protein. The repertoire has about 620,000 distinct CDR3 sequences, about 11% of them found once; the top ten carry roughly 10%. The germline V and J ends were trimmed by 2 bases and 7 bases, with 14 bases remaining between them. From germline, CDR1 is LGHDT and CDR2 YNNKEL (reference sequence). The CDR3 sequence is 15 residues long. Whole-study results and caveats: That few new T cells are recruited by each seasonal influenza vaccination was the authors' suggestion.

The chain joins TRBV3-1 to TRBJ2-2; TRBD2 might be the D (6 bases). The sequencing here drew on PBMCs from blood, taken on the day of vaccination. The TCR comes from a man aged 50 to 59 who received an inactivated influenza vaccine. The CDR3 region has the DNA TGTGCCAGCAGCCAATCCGGGACTCCTCACGGGGAGCTGTTTTTT. It codes for CASSQSGTPHGELFF.